These 20 T cell receptor beta chains came from one sample sequenced in a study of cytomegalovirus exposure and HLA in healthy donors (dated by TCRdb to between 2016 and 2019). The library was built by means of the immunoSEQ multiplex PCR assay. A mixture of 60 forward primers for TCR Vbeta segments and 13 reverse primers for TCR Jbeta segments was used in the multiplex PCR. The clones in this table, taken by TCRdb from immuneACCESS, are in-frame only. Not every clone is retained; where verified, under half of the shortfall comes from an unresolved V gene, and the cause of the rest is unknown. The sample records about 200,000 clones, roughly 84% of which are singletons. About 1.7% of the sample lies in the top ten. The specimen was PBMCs. The receptors shown here come from a man aged 50 to 59 in good health and CMV-seronegative.

Comments on this clone: This same CDR3 is encoded by further DNA sequences in the sample. The rearrangement uses TRBV5-6 and TRBJ2-7; tentative D call: TRBD1 (5 bases). Germline V CDR1 and CDR2: SGHDT, YYEEEE. The germline V and J ends were trimmed by 3 bases and 0 bases, with 13 bases remaining between them. The CDR3 consists of 15 residues. CDR3 sequence reads: CASSYRSSISYEQYF. The CDR3 coding sequence is TGTGCCAGCAGCTACAGGTCTTCCATCTCCTACGAGCAGTACTTC.

The V gene is TRBV6-5, the J gene TRBJ1-5; 9 bases align to TRBD1. This CDR3 spans 15 amino acids. Unmatched junction bases numbered 8, after V lost 5 bases and J lost 6 bases. Per germline, CDR1 MNHEY and CDR2 SVGAGI. CDR3 protein: CASSRKLTGGQPQHF. The DNA for the CDR3 is TGTGCCAGCAGTCGGAAATTGACAGGGGGTCAGCCCCAGCATTTT.

The chain carries TRBV4-2 and TRBJ2-1; maybe TRBD2 (5 bases). CDR3 size: 16 residues. CDR1 is LGHNA, CDR2 YNFKEQ, per germline. V lost 4 bases and J 4 bases, leaving 17 bases between the germline ends. The CDR3 loop is CASSRTQIASYNEQFF. CDR3 nucleotides: TGTGCCAGCAGCCGGACTCAAATAGCGAGTTACAATGAGCAGTTCTTC.

V gene TRBV7-9 combines with J gene TRBJ2-2, with a weak D call TRBD2 (6 bases). Deletions cut 8 bases from V and 7 bases from J, with 20 bases between. CDR1 is SEHNR and CDR2 is FQNEAQ in the germline V gene (reference sequence). The CDR3 has 15 amino acids. This CDR3 reads CASFQQSWRDGELFF. DNA of the CDR3: TGTGCCAGCTTTCAACAAAGTTGGAGGGACGGGGAGCTGTTTTTT.

The chain recombines TRBV4-1 with TRBJ1-3; D gene ambiguous. The germline V and J ends were trimmed by 0 bases and 10 bases, with 19 bases remaining between them. Germline CDR1 is MGHRA and CDR2 is YSYEKL. The CDR3 has 16 residues. This CDR3 is CASSQDPVSVARTIYF. CDR3 sequence (DNA): TGCGCCAGCAGCCAAGATCCCGTCTCCGTGGCTAGGACCATATATTTT.

This clone showed up just a few times. The V call is TRBV4-1, the J call TRBJ2-2; D call uncertain. In germline, CDR1 is MGHRA, CDR2 YSYEKL. The CDR3 has 15 amino acids. Trimming pared 1 base from V and 7 bases from J, leaving 13 bases between. The CDR3 bases are TGCGCCAGCAGCCAAGGCGGAAACGTTCGCGGGGAGCTGTTTTTT. Amino acids: CASSQGGNVRGELFF.

This clone showed up just a few times. The V and J genes are TRBV19 and TRBJ2-1; 7 nucleotides line up with TRBD2. Germline CDR1 and CDR2: LNHDA and SQIVND (reference sequence). The CDR3 length is 15 residues. The V and J ends lost 2 bases and 4 bases, in that order; junction bases with no gene match: 5. The CDR3, as DNA: TGTGCCAGTAGTATAACAGCGGGAAGTTACAATGAGCAGTTCTTC. This sequence encodes CASSITAGSYNEQFF.

This chain uses TRBV27 with TRBJ1-2; no clear D. Germline values: CDR1 MNHEY, CDR2 SMNVEV (reference sequence). The CDR3 spans 15 residues. V lost 0 bases, J lost 3 bases, and 11 bases lay in between. In DNA form, the CDR3 reads TGTGCCAGCAGTTTATCGCTGGATCGGGACTATGGCTACACCTTC. The encoded protein is CASSLSLDRDYGYTF.

The chain links TRBV27 to TRBJ1-5; D possibly corresponds to TRBD1 (5 bases). The CDR3 covers 14 residues. CDR1 and CDR2 from the germline V gene are MNHEY and SMNVEV (reference sequence). V was trimmed by 6 bases and J by 6 bases, leaving 15 bases between them. CDR3 amino acids: CASRQWGESQPQHF. DNA for the CDR3: TGTGCCAGCAGACAGTGGGGGGAGAGTCAGCCCCAGCATTTT.

CDR3 sequence (DNA): TGCGCCAGCAGGCCCATCCCGGGACAGGGAAAAGAGACCCAGTACTTC. Residues: CASRPIPGQGKETQYF. The chain uses TRBV4-1 and TRBJ2-5; 9 bases align to TRBD1. Germline V CDR1 and CDR2: MGHRA, YSYEKL. CDR3 size: 16 residues. Losses at the gene ends were 6 bases for V and 3 bases for J; bases not matched to a gene: 11.

The gene calls are TRBV19 and TRBJ1-1; D might be TRBD1 (6 bases). This CDR3 has 12 amino acids. The V and J ends lost 1 base and 8 bases respectively, with 8 bases between them. Looked up from germline, CDR1 is LNHDA and CDR2 is SQIVND (reference sequence). In DNA, the CDR3 is TGTGCCAGTAGTATAGGGGGGCAGGAAGCTTTCTTT. This codes for CASSIGGQEAFF.

The count of this clone is one. The chain employs TRBV29-1 and TRBJ2-2, with D possibly TRBD2 on 6 matching bases. The CDR3 contains 13 residues. Between the trimmed V and J ends, which lost 4 bases and 7 bases, there was a span of 13 bases. Germline V gene sequence: CDR1 SQVTM, CDR2 ANQGSEA. The CDR3: CSVGTNLSGELFF. The CDR3 nucleotides read TGCAGCGTTGGGACTAACTTAAGCGGGGAGCTGTTTTTT.

The V call is TRBV27, the J call TRBJ2-4; the D is unclear. Germline CDR1 MNHEY, CDR2 SMNVEV (reference sequence). V was trimmed by 7 bases and J by 0 bases, leaving 10 bases between them. This CDR3 region has 14 residues. The CDR3 DNA follows: TGTGCCAGCACCCCTGGGCTAGCCAAAAACATTCAGTACTTC. It specifies CASTPGLAKNIQYF.

The chain is built from TRBV7-6 and TRBJ2-7; tentatively, D is TRBD1 (6 bases). Trimming pared 5 bases from V and 0 bases from J, leaving 26 bases between. The CDR3 is made up of 19 amino acids. Germline CDR1 and CDR2: SGHVS and FNYEAQ. The chain's CDR3 is CASSARLTGTTGNSYEQYF. The CDR3 nucleotides read TGTGCCAGCAGCGCTCGCCTTACCGGGACAACCGGGAACTCCTACGAGCAGTACTTC. The variable domain in full, with the rest retrieved from reference TRBV7-6 and TRBJ2-7, is GAGVSQSPRYKVTKRGQDVALRCDPISGHVSLYWYRQALGQGPEFLTYFNYEAQQDKSGLPNDRFSAERPEGSISTLTIQRTEQRDSAMYRCASSARLTGTTGNSYEQYFGPGTRLTVT.

Here the CDR3 DNA reads TGTGCCAGCAGTTTCCGGGACAGGCCCCTTTATGGCTACACCTTC. Protein: CASSFRDRPLYGYTF. The chain links TRBV27 to TRBJ1-2; 8 nucleotides agree with TRBD1. This CDR3 contains 15 residues. The V segment lost 3 bases and the J segment 5 bases; nucleotides outside the gene matches: 8. CDR1 is MNHEY, CDR2 SMNVEV, per germline (reference sequence).

This chain joins TRBV28 and TRBJ2-2; a possible D gene is TRBD2 (5 bases). Looked up from germline, CDR1 is MDHEN and CDR2 is SYDVKM. The CDR3 loop spans 15 amino acids. Trimming left V 6 bases short and J 4 bases short, with 15 bases between. The CDR3 loop is CASRTGGGFTGELFF. As DNA, the CDR3 is TGTGCCAGCAGAACCGGAGGCGGTTTCACCGGGGAGCTGTTTTTT.

V usage is TRBV29-1 and J usage is TRBJ2-2; a possible D gene is TRBD2 (6 bases). The germline V and J ends were trimmed by 3 bases and 4 bases, with 15 bases remaining between them. The CDR3 spans 15 residues. Per germline, CDR1 SQVTM and CDR2 ANQGSEA. The CDR3 nucleotides are TGCAGCGTTGATCTAGGAGGGTCCTCCACCGGGGAGCTGTTTTTT. Its translation is CSVDLGGSSTGELFF.

V gene TRBV30 combines with J gene TRBJ1-1, with D hard to call. In germline, CDR1 is GTSNPN, CDR2 SVGIG (reference sequence). The CDR3 loop spans 14 amino acids. Between the trimmed V and J ends, which lost 4 bases and 0 bases, there was a span of 12 bases. The CDR3 loop reads CAWNGGILNTEAFF. The DNA of the CDR3 is TGTGCCTGGAATGGAGGCATCTTGAACACTGAAGCTTTCTTT.

The V call is TRBV5-6, the J call TRBJ1-3; D is unclear. This CDR3 contains 15 residues. V was pared by 0 bases and J by 2 bases, with 9 bases between. Germline values: CDR1 SGHDT, CDR2 YYEEEE. The DNA of the CDR3 is TGTGCCAGCAGCTTGGGAGGAGGGCCTGGAAACACCATATATTTT. Its translation is CASSLGGGPGNTIYF.

This clone has just a few counts. The DNA of the CDR3 is TGCAGCGTTGAGGTAGCGGGAGTGGGATGGAATGAGCAGTTCTTC. Residues: CSVEVAGVGWNEQFF. The V gene is TRBV29-1, the J gene TRBJ2-1; 9 bases are shared with TRBD2. Unmatched junction bases numbered 10, after V lost 3 bases and J lost 7 bases. CDR1 SQVTM and CDR2 ANQGSEA come from the germline V gene. The CDR3 extends over 15 amino acids.